This T cell receptor beta chain is drawn from a study of cytomegalovirus exposure and HLA in healthy donors. Overall study: Most genotyped donors, approximately 77% of about 360, had Caucasian-associated genetic ancestry.

60 Vbeta and 13 Jbeta primers were used in PCR. Assay: immunoSEQ multiplex PCR; the TCRdb copy retains only in-frame clones and omits some. The sample contains about 120,000 clones, less than 65% of which appear only once. Comments on this clone: Its antigen is undetermined.

Each of the donors was a healthy bone marrow donor. The CDR3 has 12 residues. Trimming removed 5 bases at V and 1 base at J, with 5 bases between. Looked up from germline, CDR1 is SGHVS and CDR2 is FQNEAQ. Regarding the study as a whole: Whilst most TCR sequences proved rare, a subset of public TCRs occurred across many donors. DRB1 showed the most TCR associations and HLA-C the fewest in a later analysis, as rates varied by HLA locus.

This chain links TRBV7-8 with TRBJ1-1; unclear D gene. Sequencing was performed on PBMCs. The clonotype was recovered from a man in his forties or fifties in good health and CMV-seropositive. This chain's CDR3 is CASSPENTEAFF. The DNA for the CDR3 is TGTGCCAGCAGCCCAGAGAACACTGAAGCTTTCTTT.